The 20 T cell receptor beta chains listed next were all sequenced from one sample in a study of T cell clonality in common variable immunodeficiency (dated by TCRdb to between 2015 and 2017). The investigation overall reported the following: CVID TCRbeta sequences were reported to have fewer deletions and N-nucleotide insertions and to lack highly modified clones with 13 or more V deletions.

The antigens of these receptors remain unknown. The library was prepared using the immunoSEQ multiplex PCR assay. TCRdb mirrors the immuneACCESS table, restricted to in-frame sequences. Some clones are absent from its copies; in checked studies, under half trace to an unresolved V gene, and the reason for the others is unknown. For this sample, 30,000 to 40,000 clones appear and none is a singleton. The top ten constitute around 28% of the sample. The material sequenced was peripheral blood mononuclear cells. The source of these receptors is a human donor with common variable immunodeficiency.

This clone showed up many times. Read sequence stops 3 residues before the CDR3 end, and the germline J gene provides the missing end. The genes are TRBV2 and TRBJ2-3, with TRBD2 as a possible D gene (5 bases). CDR1 is SNHLY, CDR2 FYNNEI, per germline. CDR3 length equals 13 residues. Between the trimmed V and J ends, which lost 4 bases and 4 bases, there was a span of 9 bases. CDR3 bases read: TGTGCCAGCAGTGGAGGGCCACCAGATACG. It translates to CASSGGPPDT. Given in full, the CDR3 is CASSGGPPDTQYF.

This clone has only a few counts. The CDR3 is cut off 3 residues early in the read; its end comes from the germline J gene. The genes are TRBV5-6 and TRBJ2-5; TRBD2 matches 10 bases. Germline V CDR1 and CDR2: SGHDT, YYEEEE. V was clipped by 4 bases and J by 1 base; unmatched bases: 4. The CDR3 has 15 amino acids. The covered CDR3 bases are TGTGCCAGCAGCCCCGGACTAGCGGTCCAAGAGACC. Residues: CASSPGLAVQET. Given in full, the CDR3 is CASSPGLAVQETQYF. Full variable domain (outside the CDR3, taken from reference TRBV5-6 and TRBJ2-5): DAGVTQSPTHLIKTRGQQVTLRCSPKSGHDTVSWYQQALGQGPQFIFQYYEEEERQRGNFPDRFSGHQFPNYSSELNVNALLLGDSALYLCASSPGLAVQETQYFGPGTRLLVL.

This clone has a handful of counts. The read gets to within 3 residues of the CDR3 end, and the germline J gene fills in the rest. The chain uses TRBV19 and TRBJ2-2; TRBD2 aligns across 8 bases. The CDR3 consists of 15 residues. With V trimmed by 3 bases and J by 6 bases, 6 bases remained unmatched. Germline V CDR1 and CDR2: LNHDA, SQIVND (reference sequence). CDR3 sequence: CASSMGRGGSGELFF. CDR3 DNA, as far as it was read: TGTGCCAGTAGTATGGGACGGGGGGGTTCCGGGGAG.

In this sample, this clone turned up many times. The CDR3 goes on 3 residues after the read ends, and that part is filled in from the germline J gene. The genes are TRBV5-6 and TRBJ2-7; weak D call: TRBD1 (5 bases). Looked up from germline, CDR1 is SGHDT and CDR2 is YYEEEE. V lost 5 bases, J lost 2 bases, and 11 bases lay in between. The CDR3 totals 13 residues. CDR3 DNA, as far as it was read: TGTGCCAGCAGTACGACAGCCGCCTACGAG. It codes for CASSTTAAYE. The full CDR3 protein reads CASSTTAAYEQYF.

This clone was counted at least ten times. The read ends 3 residues early relative to the CDR3; the germline J gene fills the gap. The rearrangement joins TRBV12-3 or TRBV12-4 to TRBJ2-5; no definite D call. V lost 6 bases and J 7 bases, leaving 12 bases between the germline ends. This CDR3 has 12 amino acids. The CDR3 reads CASSLNQRTQYF. CDR3 DNA, as far as it was read: TGTGCCAGCAGCCTTAACCAGAGGACC.

At least ten counts were recorded for this clone. Here the CDR3 reads CASSFGQGAYNEQFF. CDR3 bases read: TGTGCCAGCAGCTTCGGACAGGGAGCCTACAATGAG. The chain has TRBV5-6 and TRBJ2-1; 8 nucleotides agree with TRBD1. Sequencing ends 3 residues short of the CDR3 end; the germline J gene provides the rest. There are 15 residues in the CDR3. Germline loops: CDR1 SGHDT, CDR2 YYEEEE. V shed 2 bases, J shed 2 bases, and the junction held 3 bases outside the gene matches.

This CDR3 is CASSPYLAKNIQYF. CDR3 bases read: TGTGCCAGCAGCCCTTACTTAGCCAAAAACATT. The chain recombines TRBV7-8 with TRBJ2-4; D uncertain. The read terminates 3 residues before the CDR3 end, so the remaining end is supplied by the germline J gene. The V end was cut by 5 bases, the J end by 0 bases, with 8 bases between. The length of the CDR3 is 14 residues. From germline, CDR1 is SGHVS and CDR2 FQNEAQ.

This clone was seen many times. The CDR3 goes on 3 residues after the read ends, and that part is filled in from the germline J gene. J is TRBJ1-2 and V is TRBV10-3; D might be TRBD1 (6 bases). The CDR3 loop spans 17 amino acids. V was shortened by 3 bases and J by 6 bases, with 23 bases between the two germline ends. Germline-derived CDR1 and CDR2 are ENHRY and SYGVKD. The CDR3 region is CAISETFGQKRVDGYTF. The CDR3 bases that were read are TGTGCCATCAGTGAAACTTTCGGACAGAAACGGGTAGATGGC.

This clone has a count of ten or more. Read coverage stops 3 residues before the CDR3 terminus; the germline J gene supplies the remainder. The chain couples TRBV19 to TRBJ2-3; the match to TRBD1 covers 9 bases. Germline lookup yields CDR1 LNHDA and CDR2 SQIVND (reference sequence). After removal of 8 bases from V and 6 bases from J, the junction contained 9 bases not matched to a gene. The CDR3 is 14 amino acids. The DNA read from the CDR3 is TGTGCCAGTGCCTGGGACAGGGCGAAGGATACG. It yields the protein CASAWDRAKDT. The whole CDR3 protein is CASAWDRAKDTQYF. The full variable domain, with the rest looked up from reference TRBV19 and TRBJ2-3, is DGGITQSPKYLFRKEGQNVTLSCEQNLNHDAMYWYRQDPGQGLRLIYYSQIVNDFQKGDIAEGYSVSREKKESFPLTVTSAQKNPTAFYLCASAWDRAKDTQYFGPGTRLTVL.

This clone appeared a few times. From the germline J gene comes the end of the CDR3, since the read stops 3 residues before it. The gene calls are TRBV2 and TRBJ2-1, with 10 bases aligning to TRBD2. Germline CDR1 and CDR2: SNHLY and FYNNEI. The CDR3 extends over 16 amino acids. Losses at the gene ends were 11 bases for V and 3 bases for J; bases not matched to a gene: 13. The covered CDR3 bases are TGTGCCGCAGCGGGAGGGATCGGAGAAAACTACAATGAG. Encoded protein: CAAAGGIGENYNE. The entire CDR3 protein is CAAAGGIGENYNEQFF.

This clone was recorded many times. The CDR3 here is CSAQRVSTDTQYF. CDR3 DNA, as far as it was read: TGCAGTGCCCAGCGGGTGAGCACAGATACG. V gene TRBV20-1 combines with J gene TRBJ2-3; D is possibly TRBD2 (6 bases). Sequencing ends 3 residues short of the CDR3 end; the germline J gene provides the rest. The germline gives CDR1 DFQATT, CDR2 SNEGSKA (reference sequence). This CDR3 is built from 13 residues. V was pared by 6 bases and J by 0 bases, with 10 bases between.

There are many counts of this clone. The observed sequence ends 3 residues before the CDR3 terminus, with the missing tail filled in from the germline J gene. The chain combines TRBV28 with TRBJ2-7; 8 bases are a match to TRBD2. The V and J ends lost 2 bases and 4 bases, in that order; junction bases with no gene match: 4. The germline V gene has CDR1 MDHEN and CDR2 SYDVKM. CDR3 length equals 14 residues. CDR3 sequence reads: CASSLDRGRYEQYF. The CDR3 bases that were read are TGTGCCAGCAGTTTAGACCGCGGGAGGTACGAG. Together with reference TRBV28 and TRBJ2-7, the CDR3 gives the full variable domain: DVKVTQSSRYLVKRTGEKVFLECVQDMDHENMFWYRQDPGLGLRLIYFSYDVKMKEKGDIPEGYSVSREKKERFSLILESASTNQTSMYLCASSLDRGRYEQYFGPGTRLTVT.

Points on this clone: The sequence runs out 3 residues before the end of the CDR3; the remainder is reconstructed from the germline J gene. The chain employs TRBV10-3 and TRBJ2-5; weak D call: TRBD1 (5 bases). Trimming took off 2 bases at V and 6 bases at J, with 16 bases between the two ends. The germline gives CDR1 ENHRY, CDR2 SYGVKD. The CDR3 totals 15 residues. The chain's CDR3 is CAISETPQGVQTQYF. The sequenced part of the CDR3 DNA is TGTGCCATCAGTGAGACTCCGCAGGGTGTGCAGACC.

This clone was seen repeatedly, ten times or more. Read data end 3 residues before the CDR3 end; the end is taken from the germline J gene. This sequence joins TRBV20-1 and TRBJ2-1; 9 nucleotides match TRBD2. Germline-derived CDR1 and CDR2 are DFQATT and SNEGSKA (reference sequence). V shed 1 base, J shed 9 bases, and the junction held 4 bases outside the gene matches. The CDR3 has 13 amino acids. The chain's CDR3 is CSARGTSAGEQFF. The part of the CDR3 DNA that was read is TGCAGTGCTAGAGGGACTAGCGCTGGTGAG.

Concerning this clone itself: With the read ending 3 residues before the CDR3 end, the germline J gene is used to fill in that end. The V and J genes are TRBV20-1 and TRBJ2-3, with a possible D match to TRBD1 (5 bases). The CDR3 contains 15 residues. The germline V gene encodes CDR1 DFQATT and CDR2 SNEGSKA (reference sequence). V lost 0 bases to trimming and J lost 6 bases, with 16 bases between them. The sequenced part of the CDR3 DNA is TGCAGTGCTAGAGATCTCCAGGGCGCAGTGGATACG. It specifies CSARDLQGAVDT. The whole CDR3 sequence reads CSARDLQGAVDTQYF.

Only a few counts were recorded for this clone. The read falls 3 residues short of the CDR3 end, and the missing part is taken from the germline J gene. The chain recombines TRBV5-8 with TRBJ1-2; D is perhaps TRBD1 (5 bases). The CDR3 is 13 amino acids. Looked up from germline, CDR1 is SGHTS and CDR2 is YDEGEE. The sequenced CDR3 bases are TGTGCCAGCAGCTTGGAGGGGATTCGGGGC. Translating gives CASSLEGIRG. The whole CDR3 is CASSLEGIRGYTF.

This clone was picked up a small number of times. Read coverage stops 3 residues before the CDR3 terminus; the germline J gene supplies the remainder. The chain joins TRBV7-2 to TRBJ2-7; D is possibly TRBD1 (6 bases). Germline CDR1 SGHTA, CDR2 FQGNSA. Trimming removed 5 bases from V and 0 bases from J, with 11 bases in between. The CDR3 runs 14 residues. CDR3: CASSPQGSSYEQYF. Incomplete CDR3 DNA: TGTGCCAGCAGCCCGCAGGGGTCCTCCTACGAG.

This clone occurred many times. The read terminates 3 residues before the CDR3 end, so the remaining end is supplied by the germline J gene. The chain combines TRBV5-5 with TRBJ2-7; TRBD1 is a possible D gene (6 bases). Deletions cut 0 bases from V and 2 bases from J, with 12 bases between. The CDR3 runs to 15 residues. Germline V gives CDR1 SGHKS, CDR2 YYEKEE (reference sequence). Incomplete CDR3 DNA: TGTGCCAGCAGCTTGGAGACAGGAGTTACCTACGAG. It translates to CASSLETGVTYE. The entire CDR3 reads CASSLETGVTYEQYF.

In its sample, this clone was seen a few times. The CDR3 DNA, read in part, is TGTGCCTGGAGTGTATTTTTGGCCAACGGAGCAGGGAGGAACTATGGC. It codes for CAWSVFLANGAGRNYG. Given in full, the CDR3 is CAWSVFLANGAGRNYGYTF. The V gene is TRBV30, the J gene TRBJ1-2; D is perhaps TRBD1 (5 bases). The CDR3 end lies 3 residues beyond the end of the read and is filled in from the germline J gene. CDR3 length: 19 amino acids. Trimming took 0 bases from V and 2 from J, leaving 25 bases between them. The germline gives CDR1 GTSNPN, CDR2 SVGIG (reference sequence).

The table lists this clone with many counts. The read is 3 residues too short to cover the CDR3 end, so that end is filled in from the germline J gene. The chain combines TRBV14 with TRBJ2-3; 12 positions match TRBD1. Germline values: CDR1 SGHDN, CDR2 FVKESK. Losses at the gene ends were 4 bases for V and 4 bases for J; bases not matched to a gene: 12. This CDR3 has 18 residues. The sequenced part of the CDR3 DNA is TGTGCCAGCAGCCCCCGGGACAGGGGGCGGCTCGGCCCAGATACG. This encodes CASSPRDRGRLGPDT. The full CDR3 protein is CASSPRDRGRLGPDTQYF.